This T cell receptor (beta chain) derives from a study of radiotherapy plus CTLA-4 blockade in lung cancer. Sequenced by immunoSEQ multiplex PCR; TCRdb stores in-frame clones only, minus some. This sample has about 73,000 clones, with roughly 84% found just once. The V gene lost 2 bases and the J gene lost 7 bases, with 5 bases spanning the gap. The germline V gene encodes CDR1 MNHEY and CDR2 SVGAGI. CDR3 length: 11 amino acids. This TCR came from a human donor with non-small cell lung cancer that progressed on radiotherapy plus ipilimumab. V and J are TRBV6-5 and TRBJ2-5; D uncertain. Sequences were derived from peripheral blood, sampled from a patient treated with radiotherapy plus ipilimumab. CDR3 DNA: TGTGCCAGCAGTTACGGCGGGACCCAGTACTTC. Encoded protein: CASSYGGTQYF.